Below, one TCR beta chain is given with its context. This clonotype has a single count. Its binding antigen is unknown. Base qualities are not at hand, and no much larger clone is one base apart. A lone read offers only weak evidence. Two rounds of multiplex PCR were used to amplify the TCR beta CDR3 region from genomic DNA. The first PCR round used primers specific to each TRBV and TRBJ gene, and the primer sequences were filed in Chinese patent CN105087789A. Universal primers were used in the second PCR round. The Roche High Pure PCR Template Preparation Kit was used to extract genomic DNA from the frozen PBMCs. An Illumina HiSeq 3000 was used to sequence the libraries paired-end with 151 bp reads. As for how the authors treated the data: CutAdapt was used to remove raw reads lacking the multiplex PCR primer sequences. High-quality paired reads were merged into contigs with PEAR. By alignment to reference sequences, MiXCR assigned TRB V, D and J gene segments to each contig. CDR3 sequences were clustered by base quality and sequence similarity to remove sequencing errors. Shannon entropy, normalized by the natural log of the productive TCR sequence number, served as the measure of diversity. One minus Shannon entropy divided by the natural log of the number of unique clonotypes was used as the definition of clonality. The Youden index of ROC curves was used to select progression-free survival cut-offs for repertoire metrics, and analyses were performed in R 3.5.3. Clones were called with MiXCR by TCRdb after fastp trimmed the public reads at Q25, and only in-frame beta chains were retained. Entries that share a CDR3 protein sequence are merged under the most common genes and DNA. TCRdb assigned the V and J calls; the authors' analysis was not used. Within this sample are about 18,000 distinct CDR3 sequences, with around three fifths of them counted one time only. Around 30% of the sample is held by the ten biggest clonotypes.

From a lookup of the germline V gene, CDR1 and CDR2 are MNHEY and SVGAGI. After removal of 2 bases from V and 3 bases from J, the junction retains 19 bases not matched to a gene. The CDR3 numbers 19 residues from cysteine through phenylalanine. The DNA shown is the 57-base CDR3, in frame from base 1. All patients had node-negative disease on CT and PET/CT, and none had a history of other malignancies or had previously received chemotherapy or radiotherapy. At each of the two time points, about 6.3 milliliters of peripheral venous blood were collected into EDTA tubes. Ficoll-Paque Plus density-gradient centrifugation was used to isolate PBMCs. Right after collection, samples were kept at -80 degrees C until analysis. This specimen comes from a study of prognosis after radiotherapy for stage I lung cancer (dated by TCRdb to 2020 to 2022). In terms of the full investigation: About 20 stage I NSCLC patients were enrolled in Nanjing, China, between April 2018 and early 2019. Some 15 patients had newly diagnosed primary stage I lung tumors, and a few had oligometastatic NSCLC after surgical resection of the primary tumor. Every patient was regarded as medically inoperable, because of comorbidities in eleven to twelve cases and refusal of surgery in 7 cases. Ages in the cohort of approximately 14 men and about six women ranged from roughly 50 to 90 years, with a median of 74. Squamous cell carcinoma histology was identified in roughly seven patients, and adenocarcinoma histology was identified in about a dozen patients. Image-guided IMRT or VMAT was used to deliver SBRT in 3 to 5 fractions at a biologically effective dose of at least 100 Gy. No patient received concurrent therapy alongside SBRT. Distant metastases were developed by four of the 19 patients after SBRT, at a median of around seven months, whereas no significant progression was observed in the other 15 patients. Peripheral blood TCR beta repertoires were profiled in stage I NSCLC patients before and after stereotactic body radiotherapy, and the repertoires were related to distant failure. The study took one blood sample before SBRT and one after SBRT from each of 20 or so patients and sequenced all 38 samples.

What the work shows at the level of the full study, not this receptor alone: A decrease in unique TCR clone counts was observed after SBRT (median roughly 10,000 before versus several thousand after; Wilcoxon paired P=0.011). Tumor specificity of expanded TCR clones was not determined. Post-SBRT Shannon entropy and its change from baseline were lower in patients who developed distant metastases; baseline Shannon entropy was not associated with metastases. The study was limited by the small cohort and short follow-up, and independent validation of the study findings is required. Differences by metastasis status were reportedly seen in TRBV and TRBJ usage frequencies, involving two V genes at baseline and, after SBRT, nine V genes and two J genes. None of the reported P values were adjusted for multiple comparisons.

The origin of this receptor is a donor aged 50 or older with non-small cell lung cancer. The chain is assembled from TRBV6-5 and TRBJ2-7; 7 bases in the junction line up with TRBD2. The material was PBMCs, obtained before or after stereotactic body radiation therapy (not recorded which). This receptor carries the CDR3 CASSYQSGLEGRKNYEQYF. The nucleotide sequence reads as follows: TGTGCCAGCAGTTACCAGTCAGGACTAGAGGGAAGGAAAAACTACGAGCAGTACTTC.